This is a list of T cell receptor beta chains from one sample in a study of identical twins. TCRdb passed the 5' RACE reads through MiXCR, listing each CDR3 protein once. The sample consists of a few hundred thousand distinct CDR3 sequences, approximately 9.6% of them appearing once. The sample was also reused in another study, on yellow fever vaccine responses in identical twins.

The sample taken for sequencing was PBMCs. The receptor source for this set is a woman between 18 and 29 years old in good health. CDR3s leave out the opening cysteine and the closing phenylalanine or tryptophan.

ASSQWGPSYEQY | TRBV3-1
ASATGTEKNQPQH | TRBV12-3/TRBV12-4
ASSLSNGEQY | TRBV12-3/TRBV12-4
ASSHIMVDMNTEAF | TRBV11-2
SARVGRGLPEQY | TRBV20-1
ATSDYTTDRDIGELF | TRBV24-1
ASSQALGSKYNEQF | TRBV3-1
SARASGANVLT | TRBV20-1
ASSFRQGYEQY | TRBV5-1
ASSQTVDRVTYEQY | TRBV2
ASSLKNAGSGNTIY | TRBV7-2
ASSQGGTGRY | TRBV3-1
AISEGRGNSPLH | TRBV10-3
ATRGTEDTQY | TRBV15
ASSLLSLWGSSGELF | TRBV5-5
ASSLVASGDTQY | TRBV12-3/TRBV12-4
ASSQDGTAHYGYT | TRBV3-1
ASSEGGQGMNTEAF | TRBV2
SVAIQGAAEAF | TRBV29-1
ASSVGLAVIYEQY | TRBV7-2
ASSQGPGRPYEQY | TRBV4-1
ATKKGGTDTQY | TRBV15
ASSAPSRGGNEQF | TRBV4-3
ASSERTGGGYGYT | TRBV12-3/TRBV12-4
ARLAGGATDTQY | TRBV25-1
ASSPSVGTGGYTYEQY | TRBV27
ASTRAGGPSYNEQF | TRBV27
ASTSLGLAPGELF | TRBV7-9
ASSYVPGDLNTEAF | TRBV6-2/TRBV6-3
ASSLPSPTRETQY | TRBV5-4
ASSPQYEQF | TRBV7-9
SARGLSSLGYEQY | TRBV20-1
ASSSGTFTDTQY | TRBV5-1
ASSRKAGADTQY | TRBV12-3/TRBV12-4
ASTGQIQETQY | TRBV6-1
SGGGQGENYEQY | TRBV29-1
ASSPTNRDRAITEAF | TRBV5-1
SATLAGRQETQY | TRBV20-1
ASSRQGSNEQY | TRBV6-1
AISGWTGHEQF | TRBV10-3
ASSPQAGYNEQF | TRBV11-2
SVEDPDGGYEQY | TRBV29-1
SARAGRTEAF | TRBV20-1
ATSDPVQRGSYNEQF | TRBV24-1
SAGGRTETQY | TRBV20-1
AWNRGIGDEQF | TRBV30
SVGLAGSYEQY | TRBV29-1
ASSPRPPGGSYEQY | TRBV11-2
ASRSFPETQY | TRBV28
ASSLIQSNGEQY | TRBV7-9
ASSVGQGLGEETQY | TRBV6-2/TRBV6-3
ASISGSGASTGELF | TRBV9
ASSLVQGAQDTQY | TRBV5-6